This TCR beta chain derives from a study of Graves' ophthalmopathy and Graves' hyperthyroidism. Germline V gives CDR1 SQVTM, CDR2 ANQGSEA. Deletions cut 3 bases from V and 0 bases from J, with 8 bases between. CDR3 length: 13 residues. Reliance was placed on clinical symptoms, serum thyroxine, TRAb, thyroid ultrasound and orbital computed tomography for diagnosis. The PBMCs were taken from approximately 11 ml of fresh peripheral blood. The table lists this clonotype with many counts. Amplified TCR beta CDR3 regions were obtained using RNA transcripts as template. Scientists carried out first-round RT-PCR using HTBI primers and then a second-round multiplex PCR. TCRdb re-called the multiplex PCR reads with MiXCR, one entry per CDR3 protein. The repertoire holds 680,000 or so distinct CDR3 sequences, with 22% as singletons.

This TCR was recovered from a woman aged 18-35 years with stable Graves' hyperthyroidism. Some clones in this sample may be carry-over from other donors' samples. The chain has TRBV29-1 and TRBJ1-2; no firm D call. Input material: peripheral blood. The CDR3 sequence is CSVEYTANYGYTF. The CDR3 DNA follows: TGCAGCGTTGAGTATACAGCTAACTATGGCTACACCTTC.